This TCR beta chain was retrieved from a study of molecular identifiers for immune sequencing clone quantification. In TCRdb, the PCR reads were re-called with MiXCR into one record per CDR3 protein. The sample shows 550,000 to 750,000 distinct CDR3 sequences, nearly 20% of them seen only once. This clonotype was seen a few times. In germline, CDR1 is MNHEY, CDR2 SMNVEV (reference sequence). The CDR3 contains 16 residues. Trimming removed 0 bases from V and 0 bases from J, with 12 bases in between. The V gene is TRBV27, the J gene TRBJ2-7, with D perhaps TRBD1 or TRBD2 (5 bases each). The source material was naive CD8+ T cells from blood, with Jurkat cell RNA spiked in. Subset indicated: FACS-sorted CD8+CD4-CCR7+CD45RA+ naive T cells. The origin of this receptor is a human donor in good health. Some libraries in this study had Jurkat cell RNA spiked in. DNA of the CDR3: TGTGCCAGCAGTTTATCCAAAGGGGACGTCTCCTACGAGCAGTACTTC. This sequence encodes CASSLSKGDVSYEQYF.